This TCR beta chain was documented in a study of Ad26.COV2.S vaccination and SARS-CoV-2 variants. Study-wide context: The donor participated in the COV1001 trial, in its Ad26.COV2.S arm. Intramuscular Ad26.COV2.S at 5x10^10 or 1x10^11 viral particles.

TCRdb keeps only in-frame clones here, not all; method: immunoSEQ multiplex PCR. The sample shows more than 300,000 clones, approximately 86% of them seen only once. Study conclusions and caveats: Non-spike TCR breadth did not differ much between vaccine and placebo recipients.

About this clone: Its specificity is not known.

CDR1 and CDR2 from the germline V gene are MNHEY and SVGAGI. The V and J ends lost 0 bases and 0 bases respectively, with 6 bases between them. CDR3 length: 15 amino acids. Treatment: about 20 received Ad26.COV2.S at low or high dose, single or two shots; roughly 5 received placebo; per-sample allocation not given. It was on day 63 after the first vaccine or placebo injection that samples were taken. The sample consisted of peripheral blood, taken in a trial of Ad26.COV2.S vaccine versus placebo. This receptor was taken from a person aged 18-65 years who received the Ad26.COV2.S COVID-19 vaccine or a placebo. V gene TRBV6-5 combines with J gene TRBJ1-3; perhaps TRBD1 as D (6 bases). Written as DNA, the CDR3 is TGTGCCAGCAGTTACTCAGGGGGCTCTGGAAACACCATATATTTT. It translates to CASSYSGGSGNTIYF.